These 18 T cell receptor beta chains share one sample of origin, sequenced in a study of cytomegalovirus exposure and HLA in healthy donors. 60 Vbeta and 13 Jbeta primers were used in PCR. The assay was immunoSEQ multiplex PCR, and TCRdb's table has in-frame clones only and misses some. The table shows fewer than 250,000 clones, with 80% to 90% occurring only once. The sample taken for sequencing was PBMCs. These receptors originate from a man aged 25 to 40 in good health and CMV-seronegative.

Only a few counts were recorded for this clone. This chain joins TRBV5-4 and TRBJ1-4, with unresolved D. Per germline, CDR1 SGHNT and CDR2 YYREEE (reference sequence). The CDR3 is made up of 13 amino acids. V lost 2 bases and J 5 bases, leaving 7 bases between the germline ends. The CDR3 DNA sequence: TGTGCCAGCAGCTTTAGAGAAAATGAAAAACTGTTTTTT. Translating gives CASSFRENEKLFF.

V is TRBV5-4 and J is TRBJ2-5, with D perhaps TRBD2 (5 bases). The ends were cut back, 1 base at V and 4 bases at J, with 8 bases in the middle. The CDR3 contains 13 residues. Germline V gives CDR1 SGHNT, CDR2 YYREEE (reference sequence). As DNA, the CDR3 is TGTGCCAGCAGCTTGCCGGGGAGAGAGACCCAGTACTTC. Its protein product is CASSLPGRETQYF.

This sequence joins TRBV4-2 and TRBJ2-7, with D tentatively TRBD1 (5 bases). V lost 2 bases to trimming and J lost 3 bases, with 11 bases between them. The germline V gene has CDR1 LGHNA and CDR2 YNFKEQ. This CDR3 has 14 amino acids. The CDR3 sequence is CASSQRLQGYEQYF. CDR3 sequence (DNA): TGTGCCAGCAGCCAACGCCTCCAGGGCTACGAGCAGTACTTC.

This rearrangement joins TRBV27 to TRBJ2-3; 9 bases are shared with TRBD2. V was pared by 6 bases and J by 0 bases, with 4 bases of the junction left unmatched. Germline values: CDR1 MNHEY, CDR2 SMNVEV (reference sequence). The CDR3 extends over 15 amino acids. This CDR3 reads CASRRAGGSTDTQYF. The CDR3 DNA is TGTGCCAGCAGGAGAGCGGGGGGAAGCACAGATACGCAGTATTTT.

The chain employs TRBV5-6 and TRBJ2-3; 9 bases fit TRBD2. Trimming removed 0 bases from V and 2 bases from J; junction bases left unmatched: 1. Germline lookup yields CDR1 SGHDT and CDR2 YYEEEE. This CDR3 has 15 residues. In DNA form, the CDR3 reads TGTGCCAGCAGCTTGGTAGCGGGGGTCACAGATACGCAGTATTTT. Protein product: CASSLVAGVTDTQYF. Variable domain in full (rest from reference TRBV5-6 and TRBJ2-3): DAGVTQSPTHLIKTRGQQVTLRCSPKSGHDTVSWYQQALGQGPQFIFQYYEEEERQRGNFPDRFSGHQFPNYSSELNVNALLLGDSALYLCASSLVAGVTDTQYFGPGTRLTVL.

V gene TRBV28 combines with J gene TRBJ2-1; TRBD2 might be the D (6 bases). Germline loops: CDR1 MDHEN, CDR2 SYDVKM. Trimming removed 7 bases from V and 10 bases from J, with 23 bases in between. The CDR3 has 15 amino acids. CDR3 sequence: CASTLRRGLSKEQFF. Here the CDR3 DNA reads TGTGCCAGCACCCTCAGGAGGGGCCTCTCGAAGGAGCAGTTCTTC.

The J gene is TRBJ2-3, the V gene TRBV7-3, with D tentatively TRBD2 (6 bases). V gave up 5 bases and J gave up 6 bases, with 18 bases separating them. The CDR3 spans 15 residues. Germline lookup yields CDR1 SGHTA and CDR2 FQGTGA. CDR3 sequence (DNA): TGTGCCAGCAGCCCAGGGACTCCAGCACTGGATACGCAGTATTTT. Translation gives CASSPGTPALDTQYF.

This chain links TRBV5-1 with TRBJ2-7; D is possibly TRBD1 (5 bases). Looked up from germline, CDR1 is SGHRS and CDR2 is YFSETQ. Trimming cost V 2 bases and J 7 bases, with 13 bases left between them. The CDR3 contains 13 residues. CDR3 DNA sequence: TGCGCCAGCAGCTTAGCCCAAAGGGGAGAGCAGTACTTC. This sequence encodes CASSLAQRGEQYF.

This clone has ten or more counts. The chain uses TRBV4-2 and TRBJ2-2; tentatively, D is TRBD1 (5 bases). This CDR3 contains 13 residues. The ends were cut back, 5 bases at V and 4 bases at J, with 8 bases in the middle. CDR1 is LGHNA and CDR2 is YNFKEQ in the germline V gene. This chain's CDR3 is CASSYRGTGELFF. In nucleotides, the CDR3 is TGTGCCAGCAGCTATAGGGGCACCGGGGAGCTGTTTTTT.

The rearrangement uses TRBV6-5 and TRBJ1-1; TRBD1 agrees at 8 bases. Germline CDR1 reads MNHEY; CDR2 reads SVGAGI. V was pared by 6 bases and J by 5 bases, with 8 bases of the junction left unmatched. The CDR3 covers 14 residues. The CDR3 region is CASRHQGARTEAFF. The CDR3 region has the DNA TGTGCCAGCAGACATCAGGGGGCTCGGACTGAAGCTTTCTTT.

In this sample, this clone turned up many times. V gene TRBV4-3 combines with J gene TRBJ2-3; maybe TRBD2 (6 bases). CDR3 size: 15 residues. Trimming pared 0 bases from V and 8 bases from J, leaving 15 bases between. The germline V gene encodes CDR1 LGHNA and CDR2 YSLEER. The CDR3 DNA reads TGCGCCAGCAGCCAAGATCTTGAGACTAGGGGTACGCAGTATTTT. This sequence encodes CASSQDLETRGTQYF.

The CDR3 DNA reads as TGTGCCAGCAGTCCAGACAGAGCGAACACTGAAGCTTTCTTT. Its protein product is CASSPDRANTEAFF. This rearrangement joins TRBV6-1 to TRBJ1-1; TRBD1 is a possible D gene (5 bases). CDR1 is MNHNS, CDR2 SASEGT, per germline. The CDR3 has 14 residues. Between the trimmed V and J ends, which lost 5 bases and 1 base, there was a span of 11 bases.

CDR3 loop: CASSYSKGQGVEKLFF. CDR3 coding DNA: TGTGCCAGCAGTTACTCGAAGGGACAGGGTGTCGAAAAACTGTTTTTT. The rearrangement links TRBV6-5 to TRBJ1-4; 9 bases agree with TRBD1. The CDR3 sequence is 16 residues long. In germline, CDR1 is MNHEY, CDR2 SVGAGI. Trimming took 0 bases from V and 8 from J; bases not matched to a gene: 7.

The chain employs TRBV18 and TRBJ2-2, with D perhaps TRBD1 (6 bases). Trimming shortened V by 6 bases and J by 3 bases, and 11 bases separated the two germline ends. Germline V gene data show CDR1 as KGHSH and CDR2 as LQKENI. CDR3 size: 14 residues. The chain's CDR3 is CASSPGQYTGELFF. As DNA, the CDR3 is TGTGCCAGCTCTCCAGGACAGTACACCGGGGAGCTGTTTTTT.

This chain connects TRBV27 to TRBJ2-7; TRBD1 aligns across 8 bases. Per the germline V gene, CDR1 is MNHEY and CDR2 is SMNVEV (reference sequence). CDR3 length: 13 amino acids. Unmatched junction bases numbered 5, after V lost 5 bases and J lost 5 bases. The CDR3 spells CASSPRQGHEQYF. The DNA for the CDR3 is TGTGCCAGCAGTCCGAGACAGGGGCACGAGCAGTACTTC.

The chain employs TRBV2 and TRBJ1-2; D possibly corresponds to TRBD1 (6 bases). In germline, CDR1 is SNHLY, CDR2 FYNNEI. The CDR3 contains 12 residues. The germline V and J ends were trimmed by 6 bases and 8 bases, with 13 bases remaining between them. The CDR3: CASSLQGQGYTF. The DNA of the CDR3 is TGTGCCAGCAGCTTACAGGGCCAGGGCTACACCTTC.

This sequence joins TRBV5-4 and TRBJ1-1; D gene uncertain. Trimming removed 1 base at V and 5 bases at J, with 12 bases between. CDR1 and CDR2 from the germline V gene are SGHNT and YYREEE (reference sequence). The CDR3 sequence is 14 residues long. As DNA, the CDR3 is TGTGCCAGCAGCTTGTTGACCCGGAGGACTGAAGCTTTCTTT. This translates into CASSLLTRRTEAFF.

This clone was observed a single time. V is TRBV9 and J is TRBJ2-5; maybe TRBD2 (5 bases). This CDR3 comprises 12 residues. The V and J ends lost 0 bases and 5 bases respectively, with 5 bases between them. Germline CDR1 is SGDLS and CDR2 is YYNGEE. The CDR3 reads CASSVGGETQYF. The DNA for the CDR3 is TGTGCCAGCAGCGTAGGAGGGGAGACCCAGTACTTC.